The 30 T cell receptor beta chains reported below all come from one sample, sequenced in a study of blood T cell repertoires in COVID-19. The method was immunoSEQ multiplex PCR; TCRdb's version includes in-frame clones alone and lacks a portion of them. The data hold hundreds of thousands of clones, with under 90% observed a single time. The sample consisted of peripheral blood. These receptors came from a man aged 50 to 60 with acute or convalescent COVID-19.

CDR3 sequence (DNA): TGTGCCAGCCGTTTCCGGGACAGGGCCTACGAGCAGTACTTC. This sequence encodes CASRFRDRAYEQYF. The rearrangement uses TRBV6-5 and TRBJ2-7, with 9 bases identical to TRBD1. This CDR3 has 14 amino acids. After removal of 8 bases from V and 2 bases from J, the junction contained 7 bases not matched to a gene. Germline V gene sequence: CDR1 MNHEY, CDR2 SVGAGI.

CDR3 DNA: TGTGCCAGCTCACCACCCGGGGAAGAGACCCAGTACTTC. This gives the protein CASSPPGEETQYF. The chain uses TRBV18 and TRBJ2-5; maybe TRBD2 (5 bases). The CDR3 contains 13 residues. Trimming left V 0 bases short and J 3 bases short, with 5 bases between. Germline lookup yields CDR1 KGHSH and CDR2 LQKENI. The complete variable domain, with remaining parts taken from reference TRBV18 and TRBJ2-5, reads NAGVMQNPRHLVRRRGQEARLRCSPMKGHSHVYWYRQLPEEGLKFMVYLQKENIIDESGMPKERFSAEFPKEGPSILRIQQVVRGDSAAYFCASSPPGEETQYFGPGTRLLVL.

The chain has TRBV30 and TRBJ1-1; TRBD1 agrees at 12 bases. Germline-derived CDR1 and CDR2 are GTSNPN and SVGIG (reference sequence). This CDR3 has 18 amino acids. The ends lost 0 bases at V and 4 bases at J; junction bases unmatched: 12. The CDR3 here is CAWSVPGTGGRSGTEAFF. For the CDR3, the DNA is TGTGCCTGGAGTGTACCTGGGACAGGGGGCAGGAGCGGCACTGAAGCTTTCTTT.

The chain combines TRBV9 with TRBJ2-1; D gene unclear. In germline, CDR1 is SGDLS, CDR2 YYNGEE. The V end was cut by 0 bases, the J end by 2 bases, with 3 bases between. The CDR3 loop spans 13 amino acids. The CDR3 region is CASSVAAYNEQFF. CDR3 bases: TGTGCCAGCAGCGTAGCCGCCTACAATGAGCAGTTCTTC.

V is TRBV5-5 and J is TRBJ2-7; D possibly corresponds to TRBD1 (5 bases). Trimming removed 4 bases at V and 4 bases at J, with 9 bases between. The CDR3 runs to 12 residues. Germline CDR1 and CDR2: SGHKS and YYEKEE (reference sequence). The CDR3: CASSTDKYEQYF. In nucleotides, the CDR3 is TGTGCCAGCAGCACGGACAAGTACGAGCAGTACTTC.

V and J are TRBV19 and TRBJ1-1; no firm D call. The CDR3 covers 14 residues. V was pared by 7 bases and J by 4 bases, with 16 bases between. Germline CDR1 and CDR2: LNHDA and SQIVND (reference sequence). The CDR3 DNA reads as TGTGCCAGTACCCGACGGGGTCGGGTCACTGAAGCTTTCTTT. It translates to CASTRRGRVTEAFF.

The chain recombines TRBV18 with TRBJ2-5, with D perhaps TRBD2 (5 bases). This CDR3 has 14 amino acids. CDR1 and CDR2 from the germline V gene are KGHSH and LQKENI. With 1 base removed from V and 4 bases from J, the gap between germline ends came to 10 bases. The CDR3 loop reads CASSPQGSGETQYF. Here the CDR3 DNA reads TGTGCCAGCTCACCACAAGGCAGCGGAGAGACCCAGTACTTC.

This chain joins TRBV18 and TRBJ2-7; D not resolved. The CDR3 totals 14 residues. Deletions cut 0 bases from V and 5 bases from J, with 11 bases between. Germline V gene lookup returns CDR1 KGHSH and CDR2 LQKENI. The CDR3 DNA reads TGTGCCAGCTCACCACCGTTTCCGGTCGACGAGCAGTACTTC. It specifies CASSPPFPVDEQYF.

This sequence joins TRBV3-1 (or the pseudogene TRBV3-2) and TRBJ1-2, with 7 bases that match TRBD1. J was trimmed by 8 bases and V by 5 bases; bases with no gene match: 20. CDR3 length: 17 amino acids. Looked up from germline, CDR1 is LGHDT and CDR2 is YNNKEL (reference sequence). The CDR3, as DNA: TGTGCCAGCAGCTATGGGACAGCTTATGAGAAGAAAGAAGGCTACACCTTC. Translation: CASSYGTAYEKKEGYTF.

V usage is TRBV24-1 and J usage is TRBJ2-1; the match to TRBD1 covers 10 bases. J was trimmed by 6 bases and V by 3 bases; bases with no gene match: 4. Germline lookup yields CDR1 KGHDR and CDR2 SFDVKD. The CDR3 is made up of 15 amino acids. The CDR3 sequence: CATSDVGQGSNEQFF. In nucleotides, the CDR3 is TGTGCCACCAGTGATGTGGGACAGGGGAGCAATGAGCAGTTCTTC.

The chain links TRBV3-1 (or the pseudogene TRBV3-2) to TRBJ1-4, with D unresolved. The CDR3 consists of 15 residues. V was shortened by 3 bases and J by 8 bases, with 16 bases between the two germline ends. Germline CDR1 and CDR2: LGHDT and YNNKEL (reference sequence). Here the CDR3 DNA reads TGTGCCAGCAGCCATGAGATTAGCGGGGAAGAAAAACTGTTTTTT. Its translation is CASSHEISGEEKLFF.

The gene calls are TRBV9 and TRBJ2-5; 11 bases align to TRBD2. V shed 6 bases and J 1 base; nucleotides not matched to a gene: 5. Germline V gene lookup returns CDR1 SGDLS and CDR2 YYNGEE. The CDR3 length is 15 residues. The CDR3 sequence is CASTLAGGLQETQYF. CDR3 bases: TGTGCCAGCACGCTAGCGGGGGGCCTCCAAGAGACCCAGTACTTC.

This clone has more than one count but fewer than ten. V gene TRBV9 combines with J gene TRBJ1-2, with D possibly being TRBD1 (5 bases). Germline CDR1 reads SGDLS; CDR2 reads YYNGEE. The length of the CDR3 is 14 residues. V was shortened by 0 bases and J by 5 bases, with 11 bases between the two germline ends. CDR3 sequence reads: CASSVAGGEYGYTF. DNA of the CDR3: TGTGCCAGCAGCGTAGCTGGGGGGGAGTATGGCTACACCTTC.

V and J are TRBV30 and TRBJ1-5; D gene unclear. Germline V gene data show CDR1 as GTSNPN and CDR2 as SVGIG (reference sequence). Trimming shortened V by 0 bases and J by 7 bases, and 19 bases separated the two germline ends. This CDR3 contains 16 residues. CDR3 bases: TGTGCCTGGAGTGTAGGCGAGGAACGTAGGTTCCAGCCCCAGCATTTT. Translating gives CAWSVGEERRFQPQHF.

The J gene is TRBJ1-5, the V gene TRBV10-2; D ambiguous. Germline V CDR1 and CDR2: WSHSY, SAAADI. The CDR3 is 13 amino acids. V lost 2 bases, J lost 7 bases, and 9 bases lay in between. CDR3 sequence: CASSEGRFQPQHF. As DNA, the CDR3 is TGCGCCAGCAGTGAGGGGAGGTTCCAGCCCCAGCATTTT.

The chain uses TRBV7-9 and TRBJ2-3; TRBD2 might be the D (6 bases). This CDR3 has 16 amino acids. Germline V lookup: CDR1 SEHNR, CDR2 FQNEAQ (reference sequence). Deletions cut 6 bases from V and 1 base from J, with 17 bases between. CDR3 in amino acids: CASRKERLDGTDTQYF. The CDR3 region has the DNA TGTGCCAGCAGAAAAGAAAGACTAGACGGCACAGATACGCAGTATTTT.

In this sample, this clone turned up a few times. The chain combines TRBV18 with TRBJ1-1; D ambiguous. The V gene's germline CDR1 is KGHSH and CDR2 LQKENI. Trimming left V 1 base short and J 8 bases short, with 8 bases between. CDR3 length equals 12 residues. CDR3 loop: CASSPLPGEAFF. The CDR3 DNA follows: TGTGCCAGCTCACCACTTCCGGGGGAAGCTTTCTTT. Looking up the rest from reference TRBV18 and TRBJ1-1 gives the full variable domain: NAGVMQNPRHLVRRRGQEARLRCSPMKGHSHVYWYRQLPEEGLKFMVYLQKENIIDESGMPKERFSAEFPKEGPSILRIQQVVRGDSAAYFCASSPLPGEAFFGQGTRLTVV.

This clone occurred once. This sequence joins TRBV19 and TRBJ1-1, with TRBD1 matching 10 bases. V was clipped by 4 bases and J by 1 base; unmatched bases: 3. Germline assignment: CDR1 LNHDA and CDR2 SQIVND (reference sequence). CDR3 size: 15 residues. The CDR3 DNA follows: TGTGCCAGTAGTAGGACAGGGGGATCGAACACTGAAGCTTTCTTT. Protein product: CASSRTGGSNTEAFF.

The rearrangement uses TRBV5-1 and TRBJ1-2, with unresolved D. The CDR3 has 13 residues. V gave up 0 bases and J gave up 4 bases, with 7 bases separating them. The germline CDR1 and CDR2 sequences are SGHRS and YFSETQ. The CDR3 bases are TGCGCCAGCAGCTTGGGGGCAGTCTATGGCTACACCTTC. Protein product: CASSLGAVYGYTF.

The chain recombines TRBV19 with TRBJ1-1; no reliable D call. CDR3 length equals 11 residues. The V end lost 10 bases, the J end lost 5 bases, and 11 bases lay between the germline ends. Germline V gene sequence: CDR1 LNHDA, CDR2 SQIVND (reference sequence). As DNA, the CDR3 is TGTGCCACCTCCTCACGGACTGAAGCTTTCTTT. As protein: CATSSRTEAFF.

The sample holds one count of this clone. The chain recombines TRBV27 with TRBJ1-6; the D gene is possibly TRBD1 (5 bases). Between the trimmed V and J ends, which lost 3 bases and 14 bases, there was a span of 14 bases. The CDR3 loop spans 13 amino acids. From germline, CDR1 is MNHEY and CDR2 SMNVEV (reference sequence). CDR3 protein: CASSLQIQGALHF. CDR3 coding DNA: TGTGCCAGCAGTTTGCAGATCCAAGGGGCCCTCCACTTT.

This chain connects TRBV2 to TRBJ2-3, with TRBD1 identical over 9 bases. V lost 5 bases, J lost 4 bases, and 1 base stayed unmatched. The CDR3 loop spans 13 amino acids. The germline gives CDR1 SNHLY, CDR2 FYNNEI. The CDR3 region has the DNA TGTGCCAGCAGTTGGGACAGGGCAGATACGCAGTATTTT. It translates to CASSWDRADTQYF.

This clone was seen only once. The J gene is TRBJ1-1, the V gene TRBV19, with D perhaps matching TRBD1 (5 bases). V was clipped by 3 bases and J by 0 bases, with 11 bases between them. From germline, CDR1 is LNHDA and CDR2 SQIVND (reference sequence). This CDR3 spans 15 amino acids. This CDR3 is CASSIRQGMNTEAFF. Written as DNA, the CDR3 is TGTGCCAGTAGTATCCGGCAGGGAATGAACACTGAAGCTTTCTTT.

CDR3 in amino acids: CASSQPGLAGGIVDEQFF. CDR3 coding DNA: TGCGCCAGCAGCCAGCCGGGACTAGCGGGGGGGATCGTTGATGAGCAGTTCTTC. This chain uses TRBV4-1 with TRBJ2-1; 16 nucleotides agree with TRBD2. This CDR3 is built from 18 residues. V lost 3 bases to trimming and J lost 8 bases; unmatched junction nucleotides: 10. The germline V gene has CDR1 MGHRA and CDR2 YSYEKL.

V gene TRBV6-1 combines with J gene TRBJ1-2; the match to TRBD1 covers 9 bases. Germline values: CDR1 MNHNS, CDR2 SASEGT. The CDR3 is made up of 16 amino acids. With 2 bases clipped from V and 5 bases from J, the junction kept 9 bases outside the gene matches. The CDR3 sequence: CASSEWGRQGVYGYTF. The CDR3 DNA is TGTGCCAGCAGTGAATGGGGGAGACAGGGGGTTTATGGCTACACCTTC.

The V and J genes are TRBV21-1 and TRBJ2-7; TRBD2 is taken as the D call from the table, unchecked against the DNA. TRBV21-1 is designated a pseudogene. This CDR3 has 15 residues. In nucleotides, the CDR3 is TGTGCCAGCAGCAAAGAGACTAGCGGGGACTACGAGCAGTACTTC. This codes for CASSKETSGDYEQYF.

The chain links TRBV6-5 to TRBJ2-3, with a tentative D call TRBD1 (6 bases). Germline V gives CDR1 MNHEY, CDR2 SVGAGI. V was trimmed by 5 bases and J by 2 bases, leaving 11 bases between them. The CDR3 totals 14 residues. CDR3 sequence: CASSLRQDTDTQYF. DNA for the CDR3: TGTGCCAGCAGTCTAAGACAGGACACAGATACGCAGTATTTT.

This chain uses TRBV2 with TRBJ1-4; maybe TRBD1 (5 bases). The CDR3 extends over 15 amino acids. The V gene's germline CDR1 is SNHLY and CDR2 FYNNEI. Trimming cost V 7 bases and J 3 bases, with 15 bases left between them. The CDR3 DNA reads TGTGCCAGCACCCGGCAGGGAGGGTCTAATGAAAAACTGTTTTTT. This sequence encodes CASTRQGGSNEKLFF. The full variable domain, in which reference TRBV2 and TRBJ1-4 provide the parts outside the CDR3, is EPEVTQTPSHQVTQMGQEVILRCVPISNHLYFYWYRQILGQKVEFLVSFYNNEISEKSEIFDDQFSVERPDGSNFTLKIRSTKLEDSAMYFCASTRQGGSNEKLFFGSGTQLSVL.

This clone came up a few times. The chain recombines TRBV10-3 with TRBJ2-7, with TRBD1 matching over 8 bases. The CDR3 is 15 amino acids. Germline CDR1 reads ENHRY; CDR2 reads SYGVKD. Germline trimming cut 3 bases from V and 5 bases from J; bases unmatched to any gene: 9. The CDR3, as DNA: TGTGCCATCAGTGAAAGAGGACAGGGTAGCCACGAGCAGTACTTC. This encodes CAISERGQGSHEQYF.

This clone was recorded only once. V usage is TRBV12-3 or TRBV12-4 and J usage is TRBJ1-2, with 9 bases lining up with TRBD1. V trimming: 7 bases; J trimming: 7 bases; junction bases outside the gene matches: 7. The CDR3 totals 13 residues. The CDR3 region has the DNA TGTGCCAGCACCTGGACAGGGGAGTCTGGCTACACCTTC. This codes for CASTWTGESGYTF.